The entry below describes one T cell receptor (beta chain). This entry comes from a study of shared clonotypes between healthy human individuals. This CDR3 has 14 amino acids. Germline values: CDR1 SGHAT, CDR2 FQNNGV. Trimming left V 4 bases short and J 4 bases short, with 13 bases between. Libraries were prepared by immunoSEQ multiplex PCR; TCRdb keeps only in-frame clonotypes and omits some of them. The sample includes about 2,500,000 clones, roughly nine tenths of them seen just once. The chain carries TRBV11-2 and TRBJ1-1, with a weak D call TRBD1 (5 bases). The TCR sequence derives from a man between 18 and 29 years old in good health. The sequenced sample consisted of naive CD4+ T cells sorted from blood. Subset: CD45RA+ positively selected. This chain's CDR3 is CASSSRVGATEAFF. CDR3 bases: TGTGCCAGCAGCTCCAGGGTTGGGGCCACTGAAGCTTTCTTT.